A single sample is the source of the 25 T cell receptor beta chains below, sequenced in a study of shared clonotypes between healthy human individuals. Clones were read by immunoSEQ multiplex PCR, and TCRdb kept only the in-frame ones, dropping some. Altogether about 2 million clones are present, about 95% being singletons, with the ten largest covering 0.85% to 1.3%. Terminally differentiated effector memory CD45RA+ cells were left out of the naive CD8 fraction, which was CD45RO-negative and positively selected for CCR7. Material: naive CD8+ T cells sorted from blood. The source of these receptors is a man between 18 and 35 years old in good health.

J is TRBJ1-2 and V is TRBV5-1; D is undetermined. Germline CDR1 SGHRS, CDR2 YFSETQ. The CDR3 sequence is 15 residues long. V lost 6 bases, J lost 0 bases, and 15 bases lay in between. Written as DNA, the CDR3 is TGCGCCAGCACCATTCAGACCGACGCTAACTATGGCTACACCTTC. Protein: CASTIQTDANYGYTF.

The CDR3 bases are TGTGCCTGGAGTGTAAAGGGCTTCACGATAAACTATGGCTACACCTTC. Its protein product is CAWSVKGFTINYGYTF. J is TRBJ1-2 and V is TRBV30; no definite D call. Germline V lookup: CDR1 GTSNPN, CDR2 SVGIG (reference sequence). With 0 bases removed from V and 2 bases from J, the gap between germline ends came to 16 bases. This CDR3 has 16 amino acids.

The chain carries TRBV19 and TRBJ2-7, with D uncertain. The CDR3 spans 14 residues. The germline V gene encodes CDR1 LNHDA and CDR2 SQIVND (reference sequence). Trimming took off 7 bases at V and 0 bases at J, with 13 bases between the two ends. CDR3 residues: CASTSDKNSYEQYF. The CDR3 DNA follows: TGTGCCAGTACCTCAGACAAGAACTCCTACGAGCAGTACTTC.

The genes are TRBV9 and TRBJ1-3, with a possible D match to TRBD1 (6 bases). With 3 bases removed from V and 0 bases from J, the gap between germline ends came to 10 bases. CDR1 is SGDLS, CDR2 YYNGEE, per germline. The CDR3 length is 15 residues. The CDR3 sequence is CASSDGGTSGNTIYF. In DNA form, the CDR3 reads TGTGCCAGCAGCGACGGGGGCACCTCTGGAAACACCATATATTTT.

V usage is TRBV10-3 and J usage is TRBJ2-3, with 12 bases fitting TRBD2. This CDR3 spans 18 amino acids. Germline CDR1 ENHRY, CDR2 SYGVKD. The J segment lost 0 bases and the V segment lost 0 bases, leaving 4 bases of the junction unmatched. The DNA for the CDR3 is TGTGCCATCAGTGAGTCCGCCGGGACTAGCGGGAGCACAGATACGCAGTATTTT. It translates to CAISESAGTSGSTDTQYF.

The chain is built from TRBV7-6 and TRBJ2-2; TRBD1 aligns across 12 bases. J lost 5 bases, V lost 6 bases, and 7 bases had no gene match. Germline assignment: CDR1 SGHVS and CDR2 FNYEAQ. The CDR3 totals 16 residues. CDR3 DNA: TGTGCCAGCAGTCCCGGGACAGGGGGCCATACCGGGGAGCTGTTTTTT. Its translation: CASSPGTGGHTGELFF.

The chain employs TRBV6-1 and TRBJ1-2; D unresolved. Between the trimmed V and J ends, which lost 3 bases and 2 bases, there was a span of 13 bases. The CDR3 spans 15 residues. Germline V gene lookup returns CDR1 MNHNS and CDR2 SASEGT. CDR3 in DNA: TGTGCCAGCAGTGACATAAGCGTGGGGAACTATGGCTACACCTTC. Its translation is CASSDISVGNYGYTF.

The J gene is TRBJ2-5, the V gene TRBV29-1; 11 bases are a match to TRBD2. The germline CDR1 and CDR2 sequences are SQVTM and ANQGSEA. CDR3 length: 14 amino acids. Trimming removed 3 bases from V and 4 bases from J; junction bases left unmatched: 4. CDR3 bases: TGCAGCGTTGATCCCCTAGCGGGGGGAGAGACCCAGTACTTC. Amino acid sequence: CSVDPLAGGETQYF.

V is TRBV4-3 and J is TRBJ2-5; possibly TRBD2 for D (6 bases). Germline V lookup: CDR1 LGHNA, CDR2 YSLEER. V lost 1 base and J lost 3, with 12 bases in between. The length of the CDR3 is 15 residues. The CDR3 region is CASSQVAGSEETQYF. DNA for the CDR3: TGCGCCAGCAGCCAAGTAGCCGGGAGCGAAGAGACCCAGTACTTC.

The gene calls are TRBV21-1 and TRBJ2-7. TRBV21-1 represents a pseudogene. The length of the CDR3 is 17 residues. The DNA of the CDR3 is TGTGCCAGCAGCAGGGGACCTATAGGGAACCCGCTCTACGAGCAGTACTTC. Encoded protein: CASSRGPIGNPLYEQYF.

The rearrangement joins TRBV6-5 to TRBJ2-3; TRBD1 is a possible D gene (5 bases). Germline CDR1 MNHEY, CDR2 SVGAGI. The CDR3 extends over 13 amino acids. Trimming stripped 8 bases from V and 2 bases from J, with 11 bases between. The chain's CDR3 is CASGSRVTDTQYF. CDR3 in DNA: TGTGCCAGCGGCAGCAGGGTCACAGATACGCAGTATTTT.

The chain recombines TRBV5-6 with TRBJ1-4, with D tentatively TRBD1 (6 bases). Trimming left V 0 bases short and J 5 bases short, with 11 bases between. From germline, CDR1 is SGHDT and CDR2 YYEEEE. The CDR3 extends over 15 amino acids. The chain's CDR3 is CASSLAMDSNEKLFF. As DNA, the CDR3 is TGTGCCAGCAGCTTGGCGATGGACAGCAATGAAAAACTGTTTTTT.

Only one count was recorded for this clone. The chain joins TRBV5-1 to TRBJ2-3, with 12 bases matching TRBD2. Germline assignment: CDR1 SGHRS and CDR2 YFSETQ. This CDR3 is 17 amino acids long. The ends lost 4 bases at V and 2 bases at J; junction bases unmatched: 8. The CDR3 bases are TGCGCCAGCAGCCCGAGACTAGCGGGAGTCTACACAGATACGCAGTATTTT. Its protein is CASSPRLAGVYTDTQYF.

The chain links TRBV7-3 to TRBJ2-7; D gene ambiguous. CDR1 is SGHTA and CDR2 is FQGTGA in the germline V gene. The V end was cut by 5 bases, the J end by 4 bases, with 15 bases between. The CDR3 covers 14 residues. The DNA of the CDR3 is TGTGCCAGCAGCCCCGTGGATGGAGCGTACGAGCAGTACTTC. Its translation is CASSPVDGAYEQYF.

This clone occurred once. The CDR3 DNA follows: TGTGCCTGGAGTGTACTAGTAGCGGGGAGCCAAGAGACCCAGTACTTC. This codes for CAWSVLVAGSQETQYF. The V gene is TRBV30, the J gene TRBJ2-5; 8 nucleotides align to TRBD2. V was clipped by 0 bases and J by 1 base; unmatched bases: 7. CDR3 length: 16 residues. Germline V CDR1 and CDR2: GTSNPN, SVGIG (reference sequence).

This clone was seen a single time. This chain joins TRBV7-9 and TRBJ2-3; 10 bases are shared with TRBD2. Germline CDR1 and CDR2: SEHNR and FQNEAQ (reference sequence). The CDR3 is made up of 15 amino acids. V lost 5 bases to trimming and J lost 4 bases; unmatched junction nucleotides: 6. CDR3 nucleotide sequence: TGTGCCAGCAGCCCACTAGCGGGGTATGCAGATACGCAGTATTTT. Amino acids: CASSPLAGYADTQYF.

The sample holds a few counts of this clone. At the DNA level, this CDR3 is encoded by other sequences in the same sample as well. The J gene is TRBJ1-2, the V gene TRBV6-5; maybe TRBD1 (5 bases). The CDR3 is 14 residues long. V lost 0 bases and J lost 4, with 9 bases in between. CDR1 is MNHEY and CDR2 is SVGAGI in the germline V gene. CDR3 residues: CASSYSEGPYGYTF. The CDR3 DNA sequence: TGTGCCAGCAGTTACTCGGAGGGACCCTATGGCTACACCTTC.

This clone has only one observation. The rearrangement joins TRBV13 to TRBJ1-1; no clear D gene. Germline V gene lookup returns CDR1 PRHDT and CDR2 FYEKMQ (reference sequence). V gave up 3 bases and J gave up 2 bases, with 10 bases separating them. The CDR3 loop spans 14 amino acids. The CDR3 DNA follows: TGTGCCAGCAGCTTGAAGGGAGAAAACACTGAAGCTTTCTTT. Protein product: CASSLKGENTEAFF.

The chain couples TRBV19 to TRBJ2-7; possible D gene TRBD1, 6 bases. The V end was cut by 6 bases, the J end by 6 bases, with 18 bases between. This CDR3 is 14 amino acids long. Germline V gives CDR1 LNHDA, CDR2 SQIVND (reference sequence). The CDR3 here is CASSLPGESVEQYF. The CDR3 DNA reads TGTGCCAGTAGCCTGCCAGGGGAATCGGTCGAGCAGTACTTC. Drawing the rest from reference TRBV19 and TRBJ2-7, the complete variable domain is DGGITQSPKYLFRKEGQNVTLSCEQNLNHDAMYWYRQDPGQGLRLIYYSQIVNDFQKGDIAEGYSVSREKKESFPLTVTSAQKNPTAFYLCASSLPGESVEQYFGPGTRLTVT.

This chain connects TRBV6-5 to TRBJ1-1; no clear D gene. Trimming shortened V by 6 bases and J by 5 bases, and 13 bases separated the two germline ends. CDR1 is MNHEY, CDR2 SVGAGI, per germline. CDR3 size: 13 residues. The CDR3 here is CASRETLGTEAFF. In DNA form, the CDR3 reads TGTGCCAGCAGGGAGACACTGGGGACTGAAGCTTTCTTT.

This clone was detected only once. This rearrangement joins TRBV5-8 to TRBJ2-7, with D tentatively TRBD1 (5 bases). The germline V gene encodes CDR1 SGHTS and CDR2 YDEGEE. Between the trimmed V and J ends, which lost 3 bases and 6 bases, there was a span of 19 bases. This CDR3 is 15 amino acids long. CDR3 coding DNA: TGTGCCAGCAGCTCCACAGGTAGTAGTCTCCTCGAGCAGTACTTC. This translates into CASSSTGSSLLEQYF.

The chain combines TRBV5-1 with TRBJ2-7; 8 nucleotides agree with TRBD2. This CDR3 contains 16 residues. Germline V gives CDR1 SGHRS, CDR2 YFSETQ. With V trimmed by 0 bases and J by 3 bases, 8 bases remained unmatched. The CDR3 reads CASSLAPLGRDYEQYF. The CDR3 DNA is TGCGCCAGCAGCTTGGCCCCCCTCGGGAGGGACTACGAGCAGTACTTC.

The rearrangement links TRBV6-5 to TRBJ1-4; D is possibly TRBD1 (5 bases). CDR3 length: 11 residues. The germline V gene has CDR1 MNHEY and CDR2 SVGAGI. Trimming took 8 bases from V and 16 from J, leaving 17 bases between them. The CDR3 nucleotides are TGTGCCAGCGTGGCGGGGGTACCAGCGTTTTTT. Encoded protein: CASVAGVPAFF.

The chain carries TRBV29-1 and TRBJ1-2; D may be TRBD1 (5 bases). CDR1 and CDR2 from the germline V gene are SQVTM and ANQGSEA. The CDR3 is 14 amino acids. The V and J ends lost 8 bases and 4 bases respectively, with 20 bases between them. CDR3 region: CSIWDEQRSYGYTF. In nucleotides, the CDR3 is TGCAGCATTTGGGACGAGCAGAGATCCTATGGCTACACCTTC.

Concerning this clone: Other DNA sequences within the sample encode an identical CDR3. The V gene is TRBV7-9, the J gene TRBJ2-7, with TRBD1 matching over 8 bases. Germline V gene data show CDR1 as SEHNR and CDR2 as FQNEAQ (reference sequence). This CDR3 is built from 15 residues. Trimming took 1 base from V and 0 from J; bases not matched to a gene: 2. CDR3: CASSLVTGGSYEQYF. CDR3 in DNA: TGTGCCAGCAGCTTAGTAACAGGGGGCTCCTACGAGCAGTACTTC.